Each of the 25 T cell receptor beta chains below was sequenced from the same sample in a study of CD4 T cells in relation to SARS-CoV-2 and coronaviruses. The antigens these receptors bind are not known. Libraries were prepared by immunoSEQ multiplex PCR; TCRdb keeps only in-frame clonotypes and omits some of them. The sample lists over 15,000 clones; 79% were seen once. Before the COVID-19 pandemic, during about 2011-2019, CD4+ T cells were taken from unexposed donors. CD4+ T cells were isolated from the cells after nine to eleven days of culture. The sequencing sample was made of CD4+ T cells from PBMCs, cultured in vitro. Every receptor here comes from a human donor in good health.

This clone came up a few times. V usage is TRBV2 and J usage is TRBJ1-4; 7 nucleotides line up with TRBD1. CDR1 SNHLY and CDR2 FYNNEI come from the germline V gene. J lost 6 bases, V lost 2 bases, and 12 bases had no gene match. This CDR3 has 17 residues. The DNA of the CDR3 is TGTGCCAGCAGTGAACCTCTGGACAGGACCTATGATGAAAAACTGTTTTTT. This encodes CASSEPLDRTYDEKLFF.

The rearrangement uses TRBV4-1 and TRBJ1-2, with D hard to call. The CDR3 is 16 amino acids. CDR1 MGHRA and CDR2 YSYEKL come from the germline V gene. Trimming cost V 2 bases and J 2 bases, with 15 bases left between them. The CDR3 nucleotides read TGCGCCAGCAGCCAACAAAACAGCGTGAGGAACTATGGCTACACCTTC. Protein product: CASSQQNSVRNYGYTF.

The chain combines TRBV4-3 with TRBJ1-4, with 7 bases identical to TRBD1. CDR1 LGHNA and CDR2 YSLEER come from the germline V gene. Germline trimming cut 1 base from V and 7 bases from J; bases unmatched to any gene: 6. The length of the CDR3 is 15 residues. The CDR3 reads CASSQGDSWGEKLFF. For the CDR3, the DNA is TGCGCCAGCAGCCAAGGGGACAGTTGGGGTGAAAAACTGTTTTTT.

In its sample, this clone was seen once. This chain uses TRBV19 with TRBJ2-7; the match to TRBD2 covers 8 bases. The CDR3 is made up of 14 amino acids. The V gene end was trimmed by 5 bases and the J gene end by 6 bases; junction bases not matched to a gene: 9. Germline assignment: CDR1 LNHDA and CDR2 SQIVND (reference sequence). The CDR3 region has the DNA TGTGCCAGTAGTCCCGGGACTAGAGCGGGCGAGCAGTACTTC. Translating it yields CASSPGTRAGEQYF.

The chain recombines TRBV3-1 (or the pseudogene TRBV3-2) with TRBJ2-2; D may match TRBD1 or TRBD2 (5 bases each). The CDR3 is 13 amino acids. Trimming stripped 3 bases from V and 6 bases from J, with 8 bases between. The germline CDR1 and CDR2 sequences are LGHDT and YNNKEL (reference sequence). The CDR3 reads CASSQVGAGELFF. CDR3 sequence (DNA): TGTGCCAGCAGCCAGGTGGGGGCCGGGGAGCTGTTTTTT.

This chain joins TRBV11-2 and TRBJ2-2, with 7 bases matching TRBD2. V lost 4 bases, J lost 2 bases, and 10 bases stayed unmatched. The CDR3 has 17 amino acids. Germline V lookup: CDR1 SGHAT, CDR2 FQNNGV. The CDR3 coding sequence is TGTGCCAGCAGCTCCATTCTAGCGGCGACTAACACCGGGGAGCTGTTTTTT. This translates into CASSSILAATNTGELFF.

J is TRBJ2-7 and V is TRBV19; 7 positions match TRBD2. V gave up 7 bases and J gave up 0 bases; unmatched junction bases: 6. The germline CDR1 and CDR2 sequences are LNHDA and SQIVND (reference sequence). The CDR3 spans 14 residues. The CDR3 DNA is TGTGCCAGTAACCAGCGGGACCCCTCCTACGAGCAGTACTTC. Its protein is CASNQRDPSYEQYF.

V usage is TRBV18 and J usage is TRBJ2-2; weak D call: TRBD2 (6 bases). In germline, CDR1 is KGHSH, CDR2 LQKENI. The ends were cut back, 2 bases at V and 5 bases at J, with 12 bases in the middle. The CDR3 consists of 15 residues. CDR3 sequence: CASSPLSEGTGELFF. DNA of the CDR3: TGTGCCAGCTCACCATTGTCGGAGGGAACCGGGGAGCTGTTTTTT.

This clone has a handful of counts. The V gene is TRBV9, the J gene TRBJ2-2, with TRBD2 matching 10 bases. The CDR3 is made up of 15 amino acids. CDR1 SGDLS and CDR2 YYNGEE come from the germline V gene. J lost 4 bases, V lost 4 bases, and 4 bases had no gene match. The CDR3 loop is CASSIGLAATGELFF. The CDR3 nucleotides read TGTGCCAGCAGCATAGGACTAGCGGCCACCGGGGAGCTGTTTTTT.

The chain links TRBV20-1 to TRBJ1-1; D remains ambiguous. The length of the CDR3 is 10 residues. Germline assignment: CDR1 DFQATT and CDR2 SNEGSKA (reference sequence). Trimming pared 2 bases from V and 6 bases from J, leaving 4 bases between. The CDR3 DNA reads TGCAGTGCTAGAATTTCTGAAGCTTTCTTT. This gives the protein CSARISEAFF.

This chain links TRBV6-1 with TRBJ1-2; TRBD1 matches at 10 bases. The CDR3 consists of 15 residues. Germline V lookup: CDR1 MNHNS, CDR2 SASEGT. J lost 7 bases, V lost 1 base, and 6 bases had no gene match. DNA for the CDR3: TGTGCCAGCAGTGAAGGGGGGACAGGGGTGATTGGCTACACCTTC. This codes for CASSEGGTGVIGYTF.

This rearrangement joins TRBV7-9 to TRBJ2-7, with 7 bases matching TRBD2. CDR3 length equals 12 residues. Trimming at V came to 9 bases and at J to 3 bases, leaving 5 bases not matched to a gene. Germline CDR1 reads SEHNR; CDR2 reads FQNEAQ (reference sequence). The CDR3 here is CASGGRSYEQYF. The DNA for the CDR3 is TGTGCCAGTGGCGGGAGAAGCTACGAGCAGTACTTC.

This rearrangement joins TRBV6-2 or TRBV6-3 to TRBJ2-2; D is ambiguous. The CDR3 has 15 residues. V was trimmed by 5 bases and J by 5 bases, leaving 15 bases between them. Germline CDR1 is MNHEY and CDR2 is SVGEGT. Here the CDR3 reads CASSPHLAGTGELFF. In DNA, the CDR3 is TGTGCCAGCAGTCCACACTTAGCTGGAACCGGGGAGCTGTTTTTT.

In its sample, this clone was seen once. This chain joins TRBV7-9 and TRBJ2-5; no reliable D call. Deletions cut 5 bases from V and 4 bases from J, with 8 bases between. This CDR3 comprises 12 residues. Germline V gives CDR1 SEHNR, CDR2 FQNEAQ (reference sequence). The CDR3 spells CASSPASETQYF. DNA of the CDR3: TGTGCCAGCAGCCCTGCCTCAGAGACCCAGTACTTC.

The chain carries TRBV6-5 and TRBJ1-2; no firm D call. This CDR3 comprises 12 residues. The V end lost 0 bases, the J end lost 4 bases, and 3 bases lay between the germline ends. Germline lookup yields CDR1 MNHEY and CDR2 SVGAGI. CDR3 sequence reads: CASSYSGYGYTF. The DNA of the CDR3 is TGTGCCAGCAGTTACTCGGGCTATGGCTACACCTTC.

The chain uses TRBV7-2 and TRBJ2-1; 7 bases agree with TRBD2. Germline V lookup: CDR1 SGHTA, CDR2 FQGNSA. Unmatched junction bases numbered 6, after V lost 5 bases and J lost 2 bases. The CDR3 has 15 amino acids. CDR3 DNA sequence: TGTGCCAGCAGCAATCCGGGACTACCCTACAATGAGCAGTTCTTC. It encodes CASSNPGLPYNEQFF.

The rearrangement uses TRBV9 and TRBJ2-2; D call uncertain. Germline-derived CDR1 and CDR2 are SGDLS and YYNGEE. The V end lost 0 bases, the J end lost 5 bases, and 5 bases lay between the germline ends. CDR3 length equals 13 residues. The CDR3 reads CASSVAQTGELFF. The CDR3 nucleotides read TGTGCCAGCAGCGTAGCGCAGACCGGGGAGCTGTTTTTT.

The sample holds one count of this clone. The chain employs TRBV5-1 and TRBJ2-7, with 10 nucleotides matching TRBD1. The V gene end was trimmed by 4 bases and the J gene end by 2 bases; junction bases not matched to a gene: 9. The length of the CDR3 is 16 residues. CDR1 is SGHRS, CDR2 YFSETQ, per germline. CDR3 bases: TGCGCCAGCAGCATAGACGGGACAGGGGATGCCTACGAGCAGTACTTC. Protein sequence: CASSIDGTGDAYEQYF.

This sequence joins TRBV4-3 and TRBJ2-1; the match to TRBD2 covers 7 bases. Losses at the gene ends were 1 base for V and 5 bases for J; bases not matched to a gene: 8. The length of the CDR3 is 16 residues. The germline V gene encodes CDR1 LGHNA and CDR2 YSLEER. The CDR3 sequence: CASSQVSASGHNEQFF. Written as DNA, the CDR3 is TGCGCCAGCAGCCAAGTATCGGCTAGCGGACACAATGAGCAGTTCTTC.

Here the CDR3 reads CSASGAGQNTEAFF. Written as DNA, the CDR3 is TGCAGTGCTAGTGGTGCCGGACAGAACACTGAAGCTTTCTTT. The rearrangement joins TRBV20-1 to TRBJ1-1; D might be TRBD1 (5 bases). V was clipped by 3 bases and J by 1 base, with 12 bases between them. The V gene's germline CDR1 is DFQATT and CDR2 SNEGSKA (reference sequence). The CDR3 spans 14 residues.

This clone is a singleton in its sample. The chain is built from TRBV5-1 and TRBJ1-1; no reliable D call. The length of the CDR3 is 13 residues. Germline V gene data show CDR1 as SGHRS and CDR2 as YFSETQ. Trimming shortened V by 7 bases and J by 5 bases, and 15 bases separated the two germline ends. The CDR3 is CASHLRGGTEAFF. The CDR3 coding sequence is TGCGCCAGCCACCTACGAGGAGGAACTGAAGCTTTCTTT.

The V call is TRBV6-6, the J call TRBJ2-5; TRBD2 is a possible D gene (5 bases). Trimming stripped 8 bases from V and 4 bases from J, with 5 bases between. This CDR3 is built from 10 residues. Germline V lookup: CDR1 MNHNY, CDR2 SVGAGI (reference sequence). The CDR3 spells CASRGETQYF. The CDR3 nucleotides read TGTGCCAGCCGGGGAGAGACCCAGTACTTC.

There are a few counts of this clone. The CDR3 loop reads CASKRLGREDTQYF. CDR3 sequence (DNA): TGCGCCAGCAAGAGATTGGGTAGAGAGGATACGCAGTATTTT. The V gene is TRBV5-1, the J gene TRBJ2-3; D remains unclear. With 6 bases removed from V and 6 bases from J, the gap between germline ends came to 17 bases. This CDR3 comprises 14 residues. In germline, CDR1 is SGHRS, CDR2 YFSETQ.

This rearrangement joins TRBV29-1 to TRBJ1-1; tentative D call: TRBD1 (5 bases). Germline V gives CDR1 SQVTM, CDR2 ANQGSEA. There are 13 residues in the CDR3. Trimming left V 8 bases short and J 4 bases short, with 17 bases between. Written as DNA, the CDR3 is TGCAGCTCCAAGAGGGGCGGGAGCACTGAAGCTTTCTTT. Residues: CSSKRGGSTEAFF.

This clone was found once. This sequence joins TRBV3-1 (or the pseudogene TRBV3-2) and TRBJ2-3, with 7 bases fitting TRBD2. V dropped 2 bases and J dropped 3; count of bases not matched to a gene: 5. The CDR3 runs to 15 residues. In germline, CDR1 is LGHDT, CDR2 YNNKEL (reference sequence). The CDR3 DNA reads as TGTGCCAGCAGCCAATGGGGGGGGGAGACAGATACGCAGTATTTT. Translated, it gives CASSQWGGETDTQYF.